A selection of T cell receptor beta chains follows, all from one sample in a study of control samples from healthy donors and cancer patients. Clones were read by immunoSEQ multiplex PCR, and TCRdb kept only the in-frame ones, dropping some. The sample records about 130,000 clones, roughly 90% being singletons. Sequenced material: blood. The receptor source for this set is a woman aged 50 to 60 in good health. Each CDR3 is given with its conserved first and last residue. Fields, in order: D gene, V gene, J gene, clone size, CDR3 protein, CDR3 DNA. D genes are given only for firm matches. Size tells how often a clone was seen (once, few, many) or the class of an expanded clone, and some rows leave it out.

>TRBD1|TRBV29-1|TRBJ2-5|NA
CSVVDRVLQETQYF
TGCAGCGTCGTTGACAGGGTGCTTCAAGAGACCCAGTACTTC
>TRBD2|TRBV5-4|TRBJ2-2|once
CASSSAGELTGELFF
TGTGCCAGCAGCTCAGCGGGAGAGCTCACCGGGGAGCTGTTTTTT
>TRBD1|TRBV9|TRBJ1-2|NA
CASNKDRGHGYTF
TGTGCCAGCAACAAGGACAGGGGGCATGGCTACACCTTC
>NA|TRBV18|TRBJ2-7|NA
CASSPGQSRFGEQYF
TGTGCCAGCTCACCCGGCCAATCCCGGTTCGGCGAGCAGTACTTC
>TRBD1|TRBV4-1|TRBJ2-1|NA
CASSPRTGFGEQFF
TGCGCCAGCAGCCCTAGGACAGGATTTGGTGAGCAGTTCTTC
>NA|TRBV19|TRBJ2-3|NA
CASRRSGSTDTQYF
TGTGCCAGTAGGCGTAGCGGTAGCACAGATACGCAGTATTTT
>TRBD1|TRBV6-5|TRBJ1-6|NA
CASSYRGLGNSPLHF
TGTGCCAGCAGTTACAGGGGGCTTGGTAATTCACCCCTCCACTTT
>NA|TRBV6-5|TRBJ1-1|NA
CASSKPSMNTEAFF
TGTGCCAGCAGCAAACCTAGCATGAACACTGAAGCTTTCTTT
>NA|TRBV5-1|TRBJ2-3|NA
CASSLGAGKDTQYF
TGCGCCAGCAGCTTGGGCGCGGGAAAAGATACGCAGTATTTT
>TRBD2|TRBV18|TRBJ2-1|NA
CASSPTSGSNEQFF
TGTGCCAGCTCACCGACTAGCGGGAGTAATGAGCAGTTCTTC
>TRBD2|TRBV10-3|TRBJ2-3|NA
CAISLAGGETDTQYF
TGTGCCATCAGCTTAGCGGGGGGGGAAACAGATACGCAGTATTTT
>TRBD1|TRBV28|TRBJ1-2|NA
CASSLYRTGNYGYTF
TGTGCCAGCAGTTTATACCGGACAGGGAACTATGGCTACACCTTC
>TRBD1|TRBV2|TRBJ1-2|NA
CATPGGAFRNYGYTF
TGTGCCACCCCAGGGGGCGCTTTCCGGAACTATGGCTACACCTTC
>NA|TRBV7-2|TRBJ2-1|NA
CASSPKGPAGDEQFF
TGTGCCAGCAGCCCTAAGGGACCCGCCGGAGATGAGCAGTTCTTC
>NA|TRBV5-1|TRBJ1-6|NA
CASSLGLTPYNSPLHF
TGCGCCAGCAGCTTGGGGTTAACGCCCTATAATTCACCCCTCCACTTT
>NA|TRBV5-8|TRBJ2-3|NA
CASSLGDRMGTDTQYF
TGTGCCAGCAGCTTAGGAGACAGGATGGGCACAGATACGCAGTATTTT
>NA|TRBV5-8|TRBJ2-1|NA
CASSSGRTSRDEQFF
TGTGCCAGCAGCTCTGGGCGGACCTCTAGGGATGAGCAGTTCTTC
>NA|TRBV13|TRBJ1-1|NA
CASSLGRGSEAFF
TGTGCCAGCAGCTTAGGGAGGGGGAGTGAAGCTTTCTTT
>NA|TRBV28|TRBJ1-3|NA
CASTPGYRSGNTIYF
TGTGCCAGCACTCCGGGGTACAGATCTGGAAACACCATATATTTT
>NA|TRBV5-1|TRBJ1-5|NA
CASSPDSRNQPQHF
TGCGCCAGCAGCCCGGACAGCCGCAATCAGCCCCAGCATTTT
>TRBD2|TRBV5-6|TRBJ2-1|NA
CASSLTSGVGEQFF
TGTGCCAGCAGCTTGACTAGCGGGGTGGGGGAGCAGTTCTTC
>NA|TRBV9|TRBJ1-1|NA
CASSPPGGGEAFF
TGTGCCAGCAGCCCACCCGGTGGGGGTGAAGCTTTCTTT
>NA|TRBV28|TRBJ1-1|NA
CASSSFGGANTEAFF
TGTGCCAGCAGCTCCTTCGGGGGGGCGAACACTGAAGCTTTCTTT
>NA|TRBV28|TRBJ1-1|NA
CASSLSPPGDTEAFF
TGTGCCAGCAGTTTATCCCCCCCGGGGGACACTGAAGCTTTCTTT
>NA|TRBV7-9|TRBJ2-7|NA
CASSSTPGGARGVYEQYF
TGTGCCAGCAGCTCCACCCCTGGGGGAGCTCGAGGAGTTTACGAGCAGTACTTC
>TRBD1|TRBV19|TRBJ2-1|NA
CASSARTGSAPFF
TGTGCCAGTAGTGCACGGACAGGGTCGGCTCCGTTCTTC
>NA|TRBV5-1|TRBJ2-1|NA
CASSSFSDNEQFF
TGCGCCAGCAGCTCTTTCTCCGACAATGAGCAGTTCTTC
>TRBD1|TRBV28|TRBJ2-7|NA
CASSSPGQAQDEQYF
TGTGCCAGCAGTTCCCCGGGACAGGCACAAGACGAGCAGTACTTC
>NA|TRBV6-5|TRBJ2-7|NA
CASTSGTPAYEQYF
TGTGCCAGCACCTCTGGAACTCCAGCCTACGAGCAGTACTTC
>NA|TRBV2|TRBJ2-6|NA
CASSVESSGANVLTF
TGTGCCAGCAGTGTGGAAAGCTCTGGGGCCAACGTCCTGACTTTC
>TRBD1|TRBV6-5|TRBJ1-1|NA
CASSLQTGVTEAFF
TGTGCCAGCAGTCTCCAGACAGGGGTCACTGAAGCTTTCTTT
>NA|TRBV25-1|TRBJ1-4|NA
CASYGGQKLFF
TGTGCCAGTTATGGGGGTCAAAAACTGTTTTTT
>TRBD2|TRBV2|TRBJ2-3|NA
CASSSGAGGTDTQYF
TGTGCCAGCAGTTCGGGAGCGGGGGGCACAGATACGCAGTATTTT
>NA|TRBV25-1|TRBJ2-7|NA
CASSAKGLGSYEQYF
TGTGCCAGCAGTGCGAAAGGGTTAGGCTCCTACGAGCAGTACTTC
>NA|TRBV2|TRBJ2-7|NA
CASTQGPSDSYEQYF
TGTGCCAGCACCCAAGGGCCGTCCGATTCCTACGAGCAGTACTTC
>TRBD1|TRBV6-5|TRBJ2-1|NA
CASSYWDRHNEQFF
TGTGCCAGCAGTTATTGGGACAGGCACAATGAGCAGTTCTTC
>NA|TRBV6-5|TRBJ1-5|NA
CASSPLTGRDQPQHF
TGTGCCAGCAGTCCCTTGACGGGAAGGGATCAGCCCCAGCATTTT
>TRBD1|TRBV7-2|TRBJ1-2|NA
CASSYTGGARYGYTF
TGTGCCAGCAGCTACACAGGGGGCGCGAGGTATGGCTACACCTTC
>TRBD1|TRBV30|TRBJ1-6|once
CAWRLDRGLSPLHF
TGTGCCTGGAGACTTGACAGGGGGCTTTCACCCCTCCACTTT
>NA|TRBV3-1/TRBV3-2|TRBJ2-5|NA
CASSQEVETQYF
TGTGCCAGCAGCCAAGAAGTGGAGACCCAGTACTTC
>TRBD2|TRBV27|TRBJ2-2|NA
CASSLSQGLAGADGELFF
TGTGCCAGCAGTTTATCCCAAGGACTAGCGGGAGCGGACGGGGAGCTGTTTTTT
>NA|TRBV29-1|TRBJ2-7|NA
CSVEDPDSYEQYF
TGCAGCGTTGAAGATCCTGATTCCTACGAGCAGTACTTC
>TRBD1|TRBV5-1|TRBJ1-1|NA
CASSLAGTGNTEAFF
TGCGCCAGCAGCTTGGCCGGGACAGGTAACACTGAAGCTTTCTTT
>NA|TRBV9|TRBJ2-1|NA
CASSVGGQSYNEQFF
TGTGCCAGCAGCGTAGGTGGGCAGTCCTACAATGAGCAGTTCTTC
>NA|TRBV5-5|TRBJ2-3|NA
CASSLKFDSGFTDTQYF
TGTGCCAGCAGCTTGAAATTTGATAGCGGATTCACAGATACGCAGTATTTT